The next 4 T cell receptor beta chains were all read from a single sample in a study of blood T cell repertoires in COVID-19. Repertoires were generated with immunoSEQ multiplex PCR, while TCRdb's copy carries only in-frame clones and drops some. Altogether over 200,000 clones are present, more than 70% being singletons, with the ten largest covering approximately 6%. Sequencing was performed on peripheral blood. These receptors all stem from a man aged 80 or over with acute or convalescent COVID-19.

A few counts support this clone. The CDR3 protein is CASSFGQGNTGELFF. CDR3 sequence (DNA): TGTGCCAGCAGTTTTGGACAGGGCAACACCGGGGAGCTGTTTTTT. This sequence joins TRBV6-5 and TRBJ2-2; 8 nucleotides match TRBD1. V lost 4 bases to trimming and J lost 2 bases; unmatched junction nucleotides: 3. In germline, CDR1 is MNHEY, CDR2 SVGAGI. CDR3 length equals 15 residues.

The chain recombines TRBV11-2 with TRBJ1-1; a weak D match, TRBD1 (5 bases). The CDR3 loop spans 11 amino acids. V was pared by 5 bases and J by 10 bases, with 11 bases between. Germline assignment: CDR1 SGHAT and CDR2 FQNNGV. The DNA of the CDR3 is TGTGCCAGCAGCCATGGGGGGGTAGCTTTCTTT. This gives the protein CASSHGGVAFF.

For the CDR3, the DNA is TGTGCCAGTAGTCTCCAGGGGTTTGGTGGAAACACCATATATTTT. This translates into CASSLQGFGGNTIYF. The chain couples TRBV19 to TRBJ1-3; tentative D call: TRBD1 (6 bases). The V gene's germline CDR1 is LNHDA and CDR2 SQIVND (reference sequence). The CDR3 contains 15 residues. The V gene lost 5 bases and the J gene lost 3 bases, with 14 bases spanning the gap.

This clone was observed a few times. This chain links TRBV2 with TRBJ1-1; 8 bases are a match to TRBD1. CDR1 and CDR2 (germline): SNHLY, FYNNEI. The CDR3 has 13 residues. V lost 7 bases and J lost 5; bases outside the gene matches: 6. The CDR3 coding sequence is TGTGCCAGCAATGGACAGGGTAGGACTGAAGCTTTCTTT. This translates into CASNGQGRTEAFF.